The 30 T cell receptor beta chains given below trace back to one sample, sequenced in a study of blood T cell repertoires in COVID-19. Sequenced by immunoSEQ multiplex PCR; TCRdb stores in-frame clones only, minus some. This table holds some 460,000 clones, 70% to 90% found once. Material: PBMCs or T cells enriched from blood (not recorded which). The receptors were sampled from a woman between 18 and 30 years old with acute COVID-19.

The chain couples TRBV7-2 to TRBJ1-1, with 8 bases that match TRBD1. J gave up 5 bases and V 0 bases, and 14 bases lay outside the gene matches. This CDR3 contains 18 residues. The germline gives CDR1 SGHTA, CDR2 FQGNSA. The CDR3 loop reads CASSLAHQGALGRTEAFF. CDR3 nucleotides: TGTGCCAGCAGCTTAGCCCACCAGGGGGCCCTAGGGAGGACTGAAGCTTTCTTT.

The rearrangement uses TRBV11-1 and TRBJ1-2; a weak D match, TRBD1 (5 bases). The CDR3 is 14 amino acids. Germline loops: CDR1 SGHAT, CDR2 FQDESV (reference sequence). CDR3 residues: CAPAGHRLDYGYTF. In nucleotides, the CDR3 is TGTGCTCCAGCGGGGCACAGGCTAGACTATGGCTACACCTTC.

The chain recombines TRBV30 with TRBJ2-3, with D perhaps matching TRBD2 (7 bases). CDR3 length: 15 amino acids. Trimming took 3 bases from V and 5 from J, leaving 18 bases between them. CDR1 and CDR2 (germline): GTSNPN, SVGIG (reference sequence). The CDR3 here is CAWSPGGGGGDTQYF. The CDR3 DNA is TGTGCCTGGAGCCCCGGGGGAGGGGGGGGAGATACGCAGTATTTT.

This sequence joins TRBV2 and TRBJ1-2, with 12 bases fitting TRBD1. V shed 6 bases, J shed 6 bases, and the junction held 2 bases outside the gene matches. CDR3 length: 13 amino acids. Looked up from germline, CDR1 is SNHLY and CDR2 is FYNNEI. The CDR3 region is CASSGDRGHGYTF. As DNA, the CDR3 is TGTGCCAGCAGCGGGGACAGGGGGCATGGCTACACCTTC.

About this clone itself: Within the sample, other DNA sequences also encode this same CDR3. This chain connects TRBV20-1 to TRBJ2-1, with unresolved D. The germline V and J ends were trimmed by 3 bases and 7 bases, with 7 bases remaining between them. The CDR3 runs to 11 residues. The germline CDR1 and CDR2 sequences are DFQATT and SNEGSKA (reference sequence). CDR3 residues: CSASGENEQFF. DNA of the CDR3: TGCAGTGCTAGTGGAGAAAATGAGCAGTTCTTC.

The CDR3 region has the DNA TGCGCCAGCAGTGGGATACGGACAGTCGCAGATACGCAGTATTTT. This translates into CASSGIRTVADTQYF. The chain links TRBV10-1 to TRBJ2-3; D is perhaps TRBD1 (6 bases). V shed 4 bases and J shed 4 bases, with 15 bases lying between them. CDR1 WNHNN and CDR2 SYGVQD come from the germline V gene (reference sequence). The CDR3 loop spans 15 amino acids.

This clone was picked up one time. The V and J genes are TRBV5-1 and TRBJ2-5, with D possibly being TRBD1 (5 bases). This CDR3 has 12 amino acids. V was shortened by 3 bases and J by 4 bases, with 7 bases between the two germline ends. In germline, CDR1 is SGHRS, CDR2 YFSETQ. CDR3 in DNA: TGCGCCAGCAGCTCAAGGGGAGAGACCCAGTACTTC. Translation: CASSSRGETQYF.

This chain joins TRBV10-2 and TRBJ1-4, with D perhaps TRBD1 (6 bases). This CDR3 has 14 residues. Germline loops: CDR1 WSHSY, CDR2 SAAADI. V lost 7 bases and J 4 bases, leaving 13 bases between the germline ends. CDR3 protein: CASKGQPSNEKLFF. In DNA form, the CDR3 reads TGCGCCAGCAAAGGACAGCCTAGTAATGAAAAACTGTTTTTT.

This chain connects TRBV7-3 to TRBJ1-5; no firm D call. The V end lost 5 bases, the J end lost 5 bases, and 10 bases lay between the germline ends. There are 13 residues in the CDR3. The germline V gene has CDR1 SGHTA and CDR2 FQGTGA. The CDR3 bases are TGTGCCAGCAGCGTAAACCGCGATCAGCCCCAGCATTTT. Translation: CASSVNRDQPQHF.

V is TRBV10-2 and J is TRBJ1-4; the match to TRBD1 covers 9 bases. The V segment lost 2 bases and the J segment 8 bases; nucleotides outside the gene matches: 6. CDR1 WSHSY and CDR2 SAAADI come from the germline V gene. The CDR3 runs to 15 residues. The CDR3 DNA sequence: TGCGCCAGCAGTGAGACCGGACAGGGGAACGAAAAACTGTTTTTT. It yields the protein CASSETGQGNEKLFF.

This sequence joins TRBV4-3 and TRBJ2-1; 7 positions agree with TRBD2. The CDR3 contains 15 residues. Germline V gene sequence: CDR1 LGHNA, CDR2 YSLEER. V dropped 2 bases and J dropped 1; count of bases not matched to a gene: 2. CDR3: CASSQSSGSYNEQFF. CDR3 nucleotides: TGCGCCAGCAGCCAATCTAGCGGATCCTACAATGAGCAGTTCTTC.

The V gene is TRBV6-1, the J gene TRBJ2-4; 8 nucleotides match TRBD1. This CDR3 contains 16 residues. Per the germline V gene, CDR1 is MNHNS and CDR2 is SASEGT. V trimming: 0 bases; J trimming: 6 bases; junction bases outside the gene matches: 7. The DNA for the CDR3 is TGTGCCAGCAGTGAAGCGCTGGAAGGGACAGGAAACATTCAGTACTTC. It codes for CASSEALEGTGNIQYF.

The V gene is TRBV28, the J gene TRBJ2-7; TRBD2 agrees at 9 bases. Trimming cost V 1 base and J 4 bases; bases outside gene matches: 5. CDR3 length equals 15 residues. Germline lookup yields CDR1 MDHEN and CDR2 SYDVKM. Here the CDR3 reads CASSLSAGGIYEQYF. DNA for the CDR3: TGTGCCAGCAGTTTATCGGCGGGAGGGATATACGAGCAGTACTTC.

This clone appeared once. This specimen includes other DNA sequences encoding the same CDR3. The chain carries TRBV28 and TRBJ1-1; D is perhaps TRBD1 (5 bases). V was trimmed by 5 bases and J by 1 base, leaving 8 bases between them. CDR3 size: 13 residues. Germline-derived CDR1 and CDR2 are MDHEN and SYDVKM. CDR3 region: CASSPTGNTEAFF. The CDR3 bases are TGTGCCAGCAGTCCTACAGGGAACACTGAAGCTTTCTTT.

CDR3 amino acids: CATSDLASSGSRSEQFF. CDR3 nucleotide sequence: TGTGCCACCAGTGATTTGGCGTCTAGCGGGAGTAGGAGTGAGCAGTTCTTC. The chain couples TRBV24-1 to TRBJ2-1; TRBD2 matches at 10 bases. V shed 0 bases, J shed 9 bases, and the junction held 10 bases outside the gene matches. The CDR3 consists of 17 residues. Germline assignment: CDR1 KGHDR and CDR2 SFDVKD.

This chain joins TRBV4-3 and TRBJ2-1; no reliable D call. The CDR3 sequence is 17 residues long. CDR1 LGHNA and CDR2 YSLEER come from the germline V gene. V was clipped by 0 bases and J by 4 bases, with 16 bases between them. The CDR3 protein is CASSQEPAAHSYNEQFF. In DNA, the CDR3 is TGCGCCAGCAGCCAAGAACCCGCGGCCCACTCTTACAATGAGCAGTTCTTC.

The gene calls are TRBV28 and TRBJ1-2; 9 nucleotides align to TRBD1. The ends lost 6 bases at V and 10 bases at J; junction bases unmatched: 9. The germline V gene has CDR1 MDHEN and CDR2 SYDVKM. The CDR3 totals 13 residues. For the CDR3, the DNA is TGTGCCAGCAGAGGGACAGGGAAGGATGTCTACACCTTC. It translates to CASRGTGKDVYTF.

V usage is TRBV28 and J usage is TRBJ2-7; the match to TRBD1 covers 8 bases. Trimming cost V 4 bases and J 3 bases; bases outside gene matches: 8. This CDR3 contains 15 residues. Germline V gene lookup returns CDR1 MDHEN and CDR2 SYDVKM. The CDR3 DNA reads TGTGCCAGCAGTTCTACGGACAGGGTGGGCTACGAGCAGTACTTC. Protein product: CASSSTDRVGYEQYF.

The chain links TRBV5-1 to TRBJ2-5; TRBD1 agrees at 7 bases. CDR3 length: 14 residues. Germline V gene lookup returns CDR1 SGHRS and CDR2 YFSETQ. The V gene end was trimmed by 1 base and the J gene end by 3 bases; junction bases not matched to a gene: 3. The CDR3, as DNA: TGCGCCAGCAGCTTGTACAGGGGAGAAGAGACCCAGTACTTC. Its translation: CASSLYRGEETQYF. Combining the CDR3 with reference TRBV5-1 and TRBJ2-5 gives the whole variable domain KAGVTQTPRYLIKTRGQQVTLSCSPISGHRSVSWYQQTPGQGLQFLFEYFSETQRNKGNFPGRFSGRQFSNSRSEMNVSTLELGDSALYLCASSLYRGEETQYFGPGTRLLVL.

The count of this clone is one. As DNA, the CDR3 is TGCGCCAGCAGCTTGGAACCCCGGGGGACCAATGAGCAGTTCTTC. Protein sequence: CASSLEPRGTNEQFF. The chain uses TRBV5-1 and TRBJ2-1; a weak D match, TRBD2 (6 bases). Trimming took 0 bases from V and 6 from J, leaving 13 bases between them. Germline CDR1 and CDR2: SGHRS and YFSETQ. The CDR3 has 15 residues.

The chain joins TRBV6-2 or TRBV6-3 to TRBJ2-1; D not certain. Trimming pared 6 bases from V and 12 bases from J, leaving 12 bases between. The length of the CDR3 is 11 residues. Germline CDR1 MNHEY, CDR2 SVGEGT. The chain's CDR3 is CASSNSQGQFF. As DNA, the CDR3 is TGTGCCAGCAGCAACAGCCAAGGGCAGTTCTTC.

On this clone itself: At the DNA level, this CDR3 is encoded by other sequences in the same sample as well. V gene TRBV6-5 combines with J gene TRBJ1-2; possible D gene TRBD1, 6 bases. V gave up 0 bases and J gave up 2 bases, with 7 bases separating them. Per germline, CDR1 MNHEY and CDR2 SVGAGI. This CDR3 is built from 14 residues. CDR3 sequence reads: CASSYSRGNYGYTF. The CDR3 DNA is TGTGCCAGCAGTTACTCAAGGGGGAACTATGGCTACACCTTC.

V is TRBV9 and J is TRBJ2-2, with TRBD1 matching over 7 bases. CDR3 length: 15 residues. V lost 3 bases to trimming and J lost 5 bases; unmatched junction nucleotides: 7. Per germline, CDR1 SGDLS and CDR2 YYNGEE. The CDR3 bases are TGTGCCAGCAGCGAAGAGACAGGGCTTACCGGGGAGCTGTTTTTT. The encoded protein is CASSEETGLTGELFF.

Only one count was recorded for this clone. This chain uses TRBV19 with TRBJ1-5; D not resolved. With 5 bases removed from V and 4 bases from J, the gap between germline ends came to 6 bases. The CDR3 contains 12 residues. Germline-derived CDR1 and CDR2 are LNHDA and SQIVND (reference sequence). The CDR3, as DNA: TGTGCCAGTAGTTCCCAGAATCAGCCCCAGCATTTT. Encoded protein: CASSSQNQPQHF.

The chain combines TRBV20-1 with TRBJ2-1, with 14 bases matching TRBD2. Germline CDR1 reads DFQATT; CDR2 reads SNEGSKA (reference sequence). There are 15 residues in the CDR3. With V trimmed by 3 bases and J by 8 bases, 6 bases remained unmatched. CDR3: CSASGTSGRTDEQFF. Here the CDR3 DNA reads TGCAGTGCTAGTGGGACTAGCGGGAGAACGGATGAGCAGTTCTTC.

This chain joins TRBV6-4 and TRBJ1-6; 9 nucleotides agree with TRBD1. Germline trimming cut 5 bases from V and 8 bases from J; bases unmatched to any gene: 7. Germline lookup yields CDR1 MRHNA and CDR2 SNTAGT. The CDR3 is 15 residues long. CDR3 region: CASSSGTGIDSPLHF. DNA of the CDR3: TGTGCCAGCAGTAGCGGGACAGGGATTGATTCACCCCTCCACTTT.

The V and J genes are TRBV7-9 and TRBJ2-3; D unclear. V was shortened by 0 bases and J by 1 base, with 8 bases between the two germline ends. CDR1 and CDR2 from the germline V gene are SEHNR and FQNEAQ (reference sequence). The CDR3 length is 15 residues. The CDR3 is CASSLAVSGTDTQYF. The CDR3 nucleotides are TGTGCCAGCAGCTTAGCCGTATCCGGCACAGATACGCAGTATTTT.

The chain carries TRBV6-1 and TRBJ2-3; D might be TRBD1 (5 bases). Germline V gives CDR1 MNHNS, CDR2 SASEGT. The CDR3 extends over 14 amino acids. Trimming stripped 1 base from V and 9 bases from J, with 14 bases between. The CDR3 loop is CASSEGGTSGTQYF. The DNA of the CDR3 is TGTGCCAGCAGTGAAGGGGGCACCTCAGGAACGCAGTATTTT.

The chain combines TRBV7-8 with TRBJ2-7, with 9 bases matching TRBD1. This CDR3 has 17 amino acids. V shed 4 bases and J 0 bases; nucleotides not matched to a gene: 10. The germline V gene encodes CDR1 SGHVS and CDR2 FQNEAQ. CDR3 coding DNA: TGTGCCAGCAGCTCAACGGGACAGGGTTTTCTCTCCTACGAGCAGTACTTC. This encodes CASSSTGQGFLSYEQYF.

The chain links TRBV9 to TRBJ1-6, with TRBD1 matching 9 bases. The V and J ends lost 4 bases and 10 bases, in that order; junction bases with no gene match: 6. Germline assignment: CDR1 SGDLS and CDR2 YYNGEE. The CDR3 spans 14 residues. CDR3 residues: CASSMGQGGSPLHF. CDR3 in DNA: TGTGCCAGCAGCATGGGACAGGGAGGGTCACCCCTCCACTTT.